This passage covers 23 T cell receptor beta chains from one sample sequenced in a study of blood T cell repertoires in COVID-19. Clones were sequenced by immunoSEQ multiplex PCR, and TCRdb holds only the in-frame ones, with some missing. Of 84,000 or so clones listed, roughly 82% were seen once; the top ten hold 1% to 1.5%. Sequenced: peripheral blood. These receptors all stem from a woman aged 80 or over with acute or convalescent COVID-19.

This rearrangement joins TRBV6-5 to TRBJ2-7; 10 nucleotides align to TRBD2. This CDR3 contains 14 residues. V shed 8 bases and J 2 bases; nucleotides not matched to a gene: 6. The germline V gene encodes CDR1 MNHEY and CDR2 SVGAGI. CDR3 sequence: CASQPSGRAYEQYF. CDR3 nucleotides: TGTGCCAGCCAGCCCAGCGGGAGGGCCTACGAGCAGTACTTC.

The chain links TRBV10-3 to TRBJ1-1; maybe TRBD1 (5 bases). The ends were cut back, 3 bases at V and 0 bases at J, with 11 bases in the middle. CDR1 is ENHRY and CDR2 is SYGVKD in the germline V gene. The CDR3 sequence is 15 residues long. The CDR3 reads CAISEEGGVNTEAFF. DNA of the CDR3: TGTGCCATCAGTGAAGAGGGAGGGGTGAACACTGAAGCTTTCTTT.

V and J are TRBV6-5 and TRBJ2-7; D is unresolved. The V and J ends lost 7 bases and 2 bases respectively, with 12 bases between them. The CDR3 has 13 amino acids. From germline, CDR1 is MNHEY and CDR2 SVGAGI. CDR3 sequence reads: CASIPGMTYEQYF. Here the CDR3 DNA reads TGTGCCAGCATTCCGGGTATGACCTACGAGCAGTACTTC.

The CDR3 here is CSVEEPGKPTHTEAFF. CDR3 DNA sequence: TGCAGCGTTGAAGAACCGGGAAAACCGACTCACACTGAAGCTTTCTTT. The V and J genes are TRBV29-1 and TRBJ1-1; D gene ambiguous. Trimming cost V 0 bases and J 3 bases, with 17 bases left between them. The CDR3 spans 16 residues. Germline V gene data show CDR1 as SQVTM and CDR2 as ANQGSEA. Supplemented by reference TRBV29-1 and TRBJ1-1, the full variable domain reads SAVISQKPSRDICQRGTSLTIQCQVDSQVTMMFWYRQQPGQSLTLIATANQGSEATYESGFVIDKFPISRPNLTFSTLTVSNMSPEDSSIYLCSVEEPGKPTHTEAFFGQGTRLTVV.

The rearrangement joins TRBV7-9 to TRBJ1-2; D is unclear. Germline V gene data show CDR1 as SEHNR and CDR2 as FQNEAQ (reference sequence). V was shortened by 5 bases and J by 4 bases, with 8 bases between the two germline ends. The CDR3 is 12 residues long. The CDR3 is CASSLSPYGYTF. In DNA, the CDR3 is TGTGCCAGCAGCCTTTCCCCCTATGGCTACACCTTC.

The chain carries TRBV3-1 (or the pseudogene TRBV3-2) and TRBJ2-1, with 10 bases fitting TRBD2. With 5 bases clipped from V and 7 bases from J, the junction kept 8 bases outside the gene matches. Germline values: CDR1 LGHDT, CDR2 YNNKEL (reference sequence). The CDR3 totals 15 residues. CDR3 protein: CASSKSGGAANEQFF. In DNA form, the CDR3 reads TGTGCCAGCAGCAAAAGCGGGGGGGCCGCGAATGAGCAGTTCTTC.

The rearrangement joins TRBV28 to TRBJ2-4; D may be TRBD1 (6 bases). V shed 4 bases and J shed 1 base, with 14 bases lying between them. CDR1 and CDR2 from the germline V gene are MDHEN and SYDVKM. The CDR3 runs to 16 residues. CDR3 loop: CASSSVSGDAKNIQYF. DNA of the CDR3: TGTGCCAGCAGTTCGGTATCAGGGGATGCCAAAAACATTCAGTACTTC. Filled out from reference TRBV28 and TRBJ2-4, the complete variable domain reads DVKVTQSSRYLVKRTGEKVFLECVQDMDHENMFWYRQDPGLGLRLIYFSYDVKMKEKGDIPEGYSVSREKKERFSLILESASTNQTSMYLCASSSVSGDAKNIQYFGAGTRLSVL.

The chain links TRBV11-1 to TRBJ2-3; D is perhaps TRBD1 (5 bases). Looked up from germline, CDR1 is SGHAT and CDR2 is FQDESV (reference sequence). V was shortened by 3 bases and J by 7 bases, with 14 bases between the two germline ends. The CDR3 has 14 amino acids. CDR3 region: CASSFRQGSNTQYF. As DNA, the CDR3 is TGTGCCAGCAGCTTCCGCCAGGGTTCGAATACGCAGTATTTT.

This clone was seen only once. The chain has TRBV3-1 (or the pseudogene TRBV3-2) and TRBJ2-1; TRBD2 matches at 12 bases. The V segment lost 3 bases and the J segment 4 bases; nucleotides outside the gene matches: 4. CDR1 and CDR2 from the germline V gene are LGHDT and YNNKEL (reference sequence). The CDR3 totals 16 residues. CDR3 sequence: CASSHTSGRSYNEQFF. CDR3 DNA: TGTGCCAGCAGCCACACTAGCGGGAGGTCTTACAATGAGCAGTTCTTC.

The chain employs TRBV11-2 and TRBJ2-5; D uncertain. With 5 bases removed from V and 4 bases from J, the gap between germline ends came to 5 bases. This CDR3 contains 11 residues. The germline CDR1 and CDR2 sequences are SGHAT and FQNNGV. The CDR3 nucleotides read TGTGCCAGCAGCCCTCTAGAGACCCAGTACTTC. Translation gives CASSPLETQYF.

The V call is TRBV7-9, the J call TRBJ2-1; no definite D call. The germline gives CDR1 SEHNR, CDR2 FQNEAQ (reference sequence). The CDR3 is made up of 12 amino acids. V lost 1 base, J lost 9 bases, and 7 bases lay in between. The CDR3 spells CASSLERSEQFF. The CDR3 DNA is TGTGCCAGCAGCTTAGAGAGGAGTGAGCAGTTCTTC. The whole variable domain, filled in from reference TRBV7-9 and TRBJ2-1, reads DTGVSQNPRHKITKRGQNVTFRCDPISEHNRLYWYRQTLGQGPEFLTYFQNEAQLEKSRLLSDRFSAERPKGSFSTLEIQRTEQGDSAMYLCASSLERSEQFFGPGTRLTVL.

In this sample, this clone turned up a few times. The J gene is TRBJ1-3, the V gene TRBV5-4; 8 nucleotides agree with TRBD1. After removal of 0 bases from V and 0 bases from J, the junction contained 2 bases not matched to a gene. CDR3 length: 16 amino acids. CDR1 is SGHNT and CDR2 is YYREEE in the germline V gene (reference sequence). The CDR3 DNA is TGTGCCAGCAGCTTGGTAGGGACAGGCTCTGGAAACACCATATATTTT. This translates into CASSLVGTGSGNTIYF.

In this sample, this clone turned up once. This chain uses TRBV25-1 with TRBJ1-2, with D hard to call. The CDR3 spans 13 residues. V lost 1 base to trimming and J lost 4 bases, with 7 bases between them. Per germline, CDR1 MGHDK and CDR2 SYGVNS. Here the CDR3 reads CASSESPSYGYTF. CDR3 sequence (DNA): TGTGCCAGCAGTGAATCCCCCAGCTATGGCTACACCTTC.

The rearrangement uses TRBV19 and TRBJ2-7; possible D gene TRBD2, 5 bases. The V gene lost 3 bases and the J gene lost 2 bases, with 17 bases spanning the gap. This CDR3 is built from 16 residues. Germline V lookup: CDR1 LNHDA, CDR2 SQIVND (reference sequence). CDR3 residues: CASSIGIAAKPYEQYF. CDR3 bases: TGTGCCAGTAGTATCGGGATCGCAGCCAAGCCCTACGAGCAGTACTTC.

The V gene is TRBV7-8, the J gene TRBJ2-3; 10 nucleotides agree with TRBD2. V shed 4 bases and J 5 bases; nucleotides not matched to a gene: 9. Germline values: CDR1 SGHVS, CDR2 FQNEAQ. This CDR3 region has 16 residues. The CDR3 region is CASSSNQLAGRDTQYF. Here the CDR3 DNA reads TGTGCCAGCAGCTCCAACCAACTAGCGGGAAGAGATACGCAGTATTTT.

The genes are TRBV4-2 and TRBJ1-3; 7 nucleotides line up with TRBD1. V lost 4 bases and J lost 0; bases outside the gene matches: 6. This CDR3 is 16 amino acids long. Germline V CDR1 and CDR2: LGHNA, YNFKEQ. The CDR3 sequence is CASSLGTADSGNTIYF. In DNA form, the CDR3 reads TGTGCCAGCAGCCTTGGGACAGCCGACTCTGGAAACACCATATATTTT.

V usage is TRBV10-2 and J usage is TRBJ2-3, with D possibly matching TRBD1 (6 bases). From germline, CDR1 is WSHSY and CDR2 SAAADI. The ends were cut back, 7 bases at V and 3 bases at J, with 23 bases in the middle. The CDR3 covers 17 residues. The chain's CDR3 is CASTEGLGAGITDTQYF. The CDR3 DNA follows: TGCGCCAGCACCGAAGGTCTGGGGGCAGGGATTACAGATACGCAGTATTTT.

This clone was recorded once. The CDR3 here is CASSEAYGANYGYTF. The CDR3 DNA reads TGTGCCAGCAGTGAAGCTTACGGAGCTAACTATGGCTACACCTTC. This sequence joins TRBV6-1 and TRBJ1-2; D remains ambiguous. The V gene lost 0 bases and the J gene lost 0 bases, with 8 bases spanning the gap. Germline V gives CDR1 MNHNS, CDR2 SASEGT. The CDR3 is made up of 15 amino acids.

Notes on this clone: The junction shows a germline mismatch at one end, possibly a read error. This chain uses TRBV10-2 with TRBJ2-4; 7 positions agree with TRBD1. Germline V gene lookup returns CDR1 WSHSY and CDR2 SAAADI. The CDR3 is made up of 13 amino acids. The CDR3 DNA follows: TGCGCCAGCAGTGATCCAAACACCGGGACAGTAAACTTC. It specifies CASSDPNTGTVNF.

The V gene is TRBV7-8, the J gene TRBJ1-3; 8 bases align to TRBD1. Per germline, CDR1 SGHVS and CDR2 FQNEAQ. This CDR3 has 15 amino acids. V was clipped by 4 bases and J by 5 bases; unmatched bases: 7. CDR3 residues: CASSSPRGLRNTIYF. For the CDR3, the DNA is TGTGCCAGCAGCTCTCCCAGGGGGCTTAGAAACACCATATATTTT.

This clone was seen a few times. The chain has TRBV19 and TRBJ2-3; 7 nucleotides agree with TRBD2. The CDR3 length is 14 residues. V shed 5 bases, J shed 1 base, and the junction held 3 bases outside the gene matches. Germline assignment: CDR1 LNHDA and CDR2 SQIVND (reference sequence). DNA for the CDR3: TGTGCCAGTAGTGTGGCGGGGGGCACAGATACGCAGTATTTT. Its protein product is CASSVAGGTDTQYF.

This chain links TRBV7-6 with TRBJ1-4; weak D call: TRBD1 (6 bases). CDR3 length: 15 residues. Germline V lookup: CDR1 SGHVS, CDR2 FNYEAQ. V gave up 1 base and J gave up 3 bases, with 9 bases separating them. The CDR3 loop reads CASSLVDSSNEKLFF. Here the CDR3 DNA reads TGTGCCAGCAGCTTAGTGGACAGTTCTAATGAAAAACTGTTTTTT.

The chain uses TRBV3-1 (or the pseudogene TRBV3-2) and TRBJ2-7; 9 nucleotides agree with TRBD2. The length of the CDR3 is 17 residues. V shed 4 bases and J 4 bases; nucleotides not matched to a gene: 14. The germline V gene has CDR1 LGHDT and CDR2 YNNKEL (reference sequence). CDR3 amino acids: CASSLRSVAGEGYEQYF. CDR3 in DNA: TGTGCCAGCAGCCTAAGAAGCGTAGCGGGAGAGGGATACGAGCAGTACTTC.